Sequencing of this T cell receptor (beta chain) was carried out in a study of CD8 T cells in Susac syndrome. The CDR3 is 13 residues long. The germline V gene has CDR1 SGHRS and CDR2 YFSETQ. Trimming took off 7 bases at V and 0 bases at J, with 7 bases between the two ends. Random hexamers were used to reverse transcribe an amount of about 0.5 to 1 ug RNA. TCRdb ran MiXCR on the immunoSEQ multiplex PCR reads and lists one entry per CDR3 protein. This sample has about 250,000 distinct CDR3 sequences, with around 93% found just once. The sample was CD4+ T cells from PBMCs. The sequence was collected from a human donor with multiple sclerosis. The chain joins TRBV5-1 to TRBJ1-4; D call uncertain. The CDR3 bases are TGCGCCAGCCACCGAGCAACTAATGAAAAACTGTTTTTT. It translates to CASHRATNEKLFF.